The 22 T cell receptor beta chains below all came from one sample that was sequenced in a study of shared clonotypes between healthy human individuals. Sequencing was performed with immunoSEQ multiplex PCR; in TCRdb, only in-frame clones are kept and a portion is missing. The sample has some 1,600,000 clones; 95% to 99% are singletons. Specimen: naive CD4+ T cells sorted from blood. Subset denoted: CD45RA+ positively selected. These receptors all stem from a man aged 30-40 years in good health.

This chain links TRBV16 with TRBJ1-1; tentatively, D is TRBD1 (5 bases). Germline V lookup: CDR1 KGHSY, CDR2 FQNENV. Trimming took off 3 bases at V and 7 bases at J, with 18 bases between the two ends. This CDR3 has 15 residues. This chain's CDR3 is CASSQSNRLQVEAFF. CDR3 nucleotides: TGTGCCAGCAGCCAGTCAAATCGGTTACAGGTTGAAGCTTTCTTT.

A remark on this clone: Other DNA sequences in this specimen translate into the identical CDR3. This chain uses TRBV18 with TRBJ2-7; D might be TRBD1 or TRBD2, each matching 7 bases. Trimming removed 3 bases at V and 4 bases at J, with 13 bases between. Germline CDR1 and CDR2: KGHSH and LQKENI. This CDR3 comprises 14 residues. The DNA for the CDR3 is TGTGCCAGCTCACCTGGGAGGGGGCTTTACGAGCAGTACTTC. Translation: CASSPGRGLYEQYF.

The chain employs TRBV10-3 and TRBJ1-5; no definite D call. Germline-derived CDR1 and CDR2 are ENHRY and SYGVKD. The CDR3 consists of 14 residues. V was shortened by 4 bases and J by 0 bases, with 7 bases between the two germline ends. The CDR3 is CAISGSASNQPQHF. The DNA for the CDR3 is TGTGCCATCAGTGGATCCGCTAGCAATCAGCCCCAGCATTTT.

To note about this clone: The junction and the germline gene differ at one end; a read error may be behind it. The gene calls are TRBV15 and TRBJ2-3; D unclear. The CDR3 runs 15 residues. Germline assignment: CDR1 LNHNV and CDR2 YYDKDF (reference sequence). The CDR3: CATSRDQTSTDTQYF. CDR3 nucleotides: TGTGCCACCAGCCGAGACCAGACTAGCACAGATACGCAGTATTTT.

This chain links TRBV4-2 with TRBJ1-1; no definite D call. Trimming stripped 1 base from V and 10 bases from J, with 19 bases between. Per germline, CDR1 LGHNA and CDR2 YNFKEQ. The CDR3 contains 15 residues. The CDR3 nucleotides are TGTGCCAGCAGCCAAGGCGAATACAAGGTTATCGGAGCTTTCTTT. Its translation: CASSQGEYKVIGAFF.

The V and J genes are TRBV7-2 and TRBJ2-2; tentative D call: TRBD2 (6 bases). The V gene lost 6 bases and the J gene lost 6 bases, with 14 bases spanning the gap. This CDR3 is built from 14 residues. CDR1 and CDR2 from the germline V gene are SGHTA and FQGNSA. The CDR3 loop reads CASSRGGYAGELFF. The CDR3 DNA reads TGTGCCAGCAGTCGTGGGGGGTACGCCGGGGAGCTGTTTTTT.

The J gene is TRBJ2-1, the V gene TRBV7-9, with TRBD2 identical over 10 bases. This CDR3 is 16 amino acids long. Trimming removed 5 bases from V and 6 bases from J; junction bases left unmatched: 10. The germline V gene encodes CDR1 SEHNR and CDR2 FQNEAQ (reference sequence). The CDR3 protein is CASSPPGLASRNEQFF. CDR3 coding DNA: TGTGCCAGCAGCCCGCCGGGACTAGCGTCCCGCAATGAGCAGTTCTTC.

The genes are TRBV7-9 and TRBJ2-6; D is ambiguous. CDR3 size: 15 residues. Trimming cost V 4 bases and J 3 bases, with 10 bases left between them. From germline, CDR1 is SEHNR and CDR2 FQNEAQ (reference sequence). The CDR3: CASSSLGRGANVLTF. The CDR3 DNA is TGTGCCAGCAGCTCCCTGGGCCGTGGGGCCAACGTCCTGACTTTC.

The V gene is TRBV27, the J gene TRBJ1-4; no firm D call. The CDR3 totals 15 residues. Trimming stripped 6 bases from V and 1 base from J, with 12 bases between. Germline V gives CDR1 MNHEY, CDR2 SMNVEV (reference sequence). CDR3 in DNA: TGTGCCAGCAGCTCCCTCTTGCTAACTAATGAAAAACTGTTTTTT. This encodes CASSSLLLTNEKLFF. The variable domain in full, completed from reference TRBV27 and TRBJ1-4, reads EAQVTQNPRYLITVTGKKLTVTCSQNMNHEYMSWYRQDPGLGLRQIYYSMNVEVTDKGDVPEGYKVSRKEKRNFPLILESPSPNQTSLYFCASSSLLLTNEKLFFGSGTQLSVL.

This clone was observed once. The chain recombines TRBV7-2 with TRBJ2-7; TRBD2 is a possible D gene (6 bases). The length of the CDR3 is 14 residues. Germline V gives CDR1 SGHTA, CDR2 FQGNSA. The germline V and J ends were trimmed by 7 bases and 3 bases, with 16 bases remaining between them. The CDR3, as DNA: TGTGCCAGCAAAGCCGCGGGACCTGGCTACGAGCAGTACTTC. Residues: CASKAAGPGYEQYF.

The CDR3 sequence: CASSLRLAEKETQYF. The CDR3 DNA sequence: TGTGCCAGCAGCCTGAGACTAGCGGAAAAAGAGACCCAGTACTTC. The chain combines TRBV11-2 with TRBJ2-5; 9 positions match TRBD2. The germline gives CDR1 SGHAT, CDR2 FQNNGV. The CDR3 extends over 15 amino acids. V trimming: 5 bases; J trimming: 3 bases; junction bases outside the gene matches: 7.

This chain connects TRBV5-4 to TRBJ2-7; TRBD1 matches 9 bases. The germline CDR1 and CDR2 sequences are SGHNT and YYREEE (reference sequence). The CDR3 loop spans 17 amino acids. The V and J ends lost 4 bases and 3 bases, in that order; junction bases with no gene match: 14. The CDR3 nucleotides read TGTGCCAGCAGCCCCTGGGGGGGCCGGGACAGGGACTACGAGCAGTACTTC. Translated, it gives CASSPWGGRDRDYEQYF.

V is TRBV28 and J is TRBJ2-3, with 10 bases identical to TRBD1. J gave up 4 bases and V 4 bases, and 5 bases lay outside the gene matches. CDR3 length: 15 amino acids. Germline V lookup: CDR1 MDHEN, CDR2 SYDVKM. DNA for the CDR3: TGTGCCAGCAGTTCCGGGACAGGGGCGTCAGATACGCAGTATTTT. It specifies CASSSGTGASDTQYF. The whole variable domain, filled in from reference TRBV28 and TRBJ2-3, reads DVKVTQSSRYLVKRTGEKVFLECVQDMDHENMFWYRQDPGLGLRLIYFSYDVKMKEKGDIPEGYSVSREKKERFSLILESASTNQTSMYLCASSSGTGASDTQYFGPGTRLTVL.

The CDR3 loop is CASSYRVGETQYF. The CDR3 nucleotides are TGTGCCAGCAGCTACAGGGTTGGGGAGACCCAGTACTTC. The V and J genes are TRBV2 and TRBJ2-5; perhaps TRBD1 as D (6 bases). The CDR3 covers 13 residues. CDR1 is SNHLY, CDR2 FYNNEI, per germline. Trimming left V 6 bases short and J 5 bases short, with 13 bases between.

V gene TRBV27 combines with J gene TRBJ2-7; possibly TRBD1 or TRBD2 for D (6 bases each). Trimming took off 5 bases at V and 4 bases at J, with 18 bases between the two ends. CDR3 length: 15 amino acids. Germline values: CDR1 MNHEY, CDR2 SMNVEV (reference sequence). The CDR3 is CASSGRRDNQYEQYF. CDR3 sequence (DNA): TGTGCCAGCAGTGGAAGGCGGGACAACCAGTACGAGCAGTACTTC.

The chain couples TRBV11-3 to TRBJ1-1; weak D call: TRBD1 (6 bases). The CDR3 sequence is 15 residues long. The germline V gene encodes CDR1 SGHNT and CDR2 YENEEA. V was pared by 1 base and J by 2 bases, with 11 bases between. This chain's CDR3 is CASSLGGQRNTEAFF. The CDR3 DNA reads TGTGCCAGCAGCTTAGGAGGACAGCGCAACACTGAAGCTTTCTTT.

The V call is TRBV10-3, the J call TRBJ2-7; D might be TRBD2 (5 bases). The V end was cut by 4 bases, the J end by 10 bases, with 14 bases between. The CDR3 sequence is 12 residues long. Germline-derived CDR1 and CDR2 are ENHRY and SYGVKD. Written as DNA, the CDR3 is TGTGCCATCAGTGGTCTCGGGGAAGATCAGTACTTC. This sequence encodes CAISGLGEDQYF.

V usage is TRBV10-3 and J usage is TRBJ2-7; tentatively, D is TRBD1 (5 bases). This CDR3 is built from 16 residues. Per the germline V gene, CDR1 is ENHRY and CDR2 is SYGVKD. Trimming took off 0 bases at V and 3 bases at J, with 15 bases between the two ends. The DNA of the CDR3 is TGTGCCATCAGTGAGTCAGAAGGGGCCCAGATCTACGAGCAGTACTTC. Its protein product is CAISESEGAQIYEQYF.

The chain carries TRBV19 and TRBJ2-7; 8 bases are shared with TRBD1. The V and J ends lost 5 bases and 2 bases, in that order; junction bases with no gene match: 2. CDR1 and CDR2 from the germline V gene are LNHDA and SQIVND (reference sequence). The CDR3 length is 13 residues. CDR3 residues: CASSLQGAYEQYF. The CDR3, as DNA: TGTGCCAGTAGTTTACAGGGGGCCTACGAGCAGTACTTC.

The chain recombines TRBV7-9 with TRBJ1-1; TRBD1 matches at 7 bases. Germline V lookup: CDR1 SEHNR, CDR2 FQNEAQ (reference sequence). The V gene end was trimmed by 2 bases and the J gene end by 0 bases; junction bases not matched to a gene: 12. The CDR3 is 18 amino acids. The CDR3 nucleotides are TGTGCCAGCAGCTTAACTTTCAGGACAGGAAATATGAACACTGAAGCTTTCTTT. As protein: CASSLTFRTGNMNTEAFF.

CDR3: CASSINLLINHEQYF. DNA of the CDR3: TGTGCCAGTAGTATTAATCTCTTGATAAACCACGAGCAGTACTTC. This chain links TRBV19 with TRBJ2-7; no clear D. Trimming cost V 3 bases and J 5 bases, with 17 bases left between them. Germline CDR1 and CDR2: LNHDA and SQIVND (reference sequence). This CDR3 has 15 residues. The full variable domain, in which reference TRBV19 and TRBJ2-7 provide the parts outside the CDR3, is DGGITQSPKYLFRKEGQNVTLSCEQNLNHDAMYWYRQDPGQGLRLIYYSQIVNDFQKGDIAEGYSVSREKKESFPLTVTSAQKNPTAFYLCASSINLLINHEQYFGPGTRLTVT.

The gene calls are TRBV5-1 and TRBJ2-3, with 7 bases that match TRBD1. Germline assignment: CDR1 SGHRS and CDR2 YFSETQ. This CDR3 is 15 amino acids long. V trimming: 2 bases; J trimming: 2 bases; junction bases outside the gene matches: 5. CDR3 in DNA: TGCGCCAGCAGCTTACAGGGGCACCACACAGATACGCAGTATTTT. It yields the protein CASSLQGHHTDTQYF.